Below, one T cell receptor (beta chain) is given with its context. Adults between roughly 18 and 89 years of age took part from approximately 24 US areas. This sample was taken from a study of blood T cell repertoires in COVID-19. Study-wide background: The United States, Italy and Spain supplied acute and convalescent COVID-19 samples.

The CDR3 runs 14 residues. Germline V gene lookup returns CDR1 SGHNT and CDR2 YENEEA. Trimming took 1 base from V and 4 from J; bases not matched to a gene: 3. The method was immunoSEQ multiplex PCR; TCRdb's version includes in-frame clones alone and lacks a portion of them. Here the sample spans 100,000 to 150,000 clones, less than 90% being singletons. Sequenced input: PBMCs or T cells enriched from blood (not recorded which). V gene TRBV11-3 combines with J gene TRBJ2-5, with 7 bases aligning to TRBD1. The clonotype was recovered from a woman between 45 and 60 years old who had recovered from COVID-19. CDR3 DNA sequence: TGTGCCAGCAGCTTAGTTGCAGGGGGAGAGACCCAGTACTTC. Translation: CASSLVAGGETQYF. The full variable domain, completed using reference TRBV11-3 and TRBJ2-5, is EAGVVQSPRYKIIEKKQPVAFWCNPISGHNTLYWYLQNLGQGPELLIRYENEEAVDDSQLPKDRFSAERLKGVDSTLKIQPAELGDSAVYLCASSLVAGGETQYFGPGTRLLVL.